The 23 T cell receptor beta chains in this list originate from one sample, sequenced in a study of blood T cell repertoires in COVID-19. TCRdb's table, derived via immunoSEQ multiplex PCR, lists solely in-frame clones and lacks some. The table includes approximately 100,000 clones, around 86% detected once. The sample taken for sequencing was peripheral blood. The receptors originated from a man in his forties or fifties with acute or convalescent COVID-19.

The gene calls are TRBV29-1 and TRBJ2-1, with 10 nucleotides matching TRBD2. V lost 6 bases and J lost 7; bases outside the gene matches: 6. Germline-derived CDR1 and CDR2 are SQVTM and ANQGSEA. This CDR3 has 13 amino acids. The CDR3 is CSVAGGNLNEQFF. The CDR3 DNA reads as TGCAGCGTAGCGGGAGGGAACCTTAATGAGCAGTTCTTC.

This sequence joins TRBV14 and TRBJ1-4, with TRBD1 as a possible D gene (5 bases). This CDR3 region has 15 residues. CDR1 SGHDN and CDR2 FVKESK come from the germline V gene. V lost 2 bases, J lost 8 bases, and 15 bases lay in between. CDR3 sequence reads: CASSQPGGRREKLFF. DNA of the CDR3: TGTGCCAGCAGCCAACCCGGGGGTCGCAGGGAAAAACTGTTTTTT.

This chain joins TRBV19 and TRBJ1-1; D may be TRBD1 (6 bases). The ends were cut back, 7 bases at V and 5 bases at J, with 17 bases in the middle. Germline-derived CDR1 and CDR2 are LNHDA and SQIVND (reference sequence). The CDR3 is made up of 14 amino acids. The CDR3: CASNQGIVETEAFF. The CDR3 DNA follows: TGTGCCAGTAATCAGGGGATAGTAGAAACTGAAGCTTTCTTT.

Only a few counts were recorded for this clone. The gene calls are TRBV5-6 and TRBJ2-7, with a weak D call TRBD1 (7 bases). The CDR3 length is 17 residues. The V end was cut by 0 bases, the J end by 0 bases, with 16 bases between. The germline gives CDR1 SGHDT, CDR2 YYEEEE. CDR3 in amino acids: CASSLEEGATHSYEQYF. The DNA of the CDR3 is TGTGCCAGCAGCTTGGAGGAGGGGGCCACTCACTCCTACGAGCAGTACTTC.

The genes are TRBV27 and TRBJ2-1, with 10 bases lining up with TRBD2. The CDR3 consists of 15 residues. CDR1 is MNHEY and CDR2 is SMNVEV in the germline V gene (reference sequence). V dropped 2 bases and J dropped 5; count of bases not matched to a gene: 3. This CDR3 is CASSLTAGGDNEQFF. The CDR3 coding sequence is TGTGCCAGCAGTTTAACAGCGGGAGGGGACAATGAGCAGTTCTTC.

The V call is TRBV6-5, the J call TRBJ1-2; TRBD1 matches 7 bases. There are 15 residues in the CDR3. Germline CDR1 and CDR2: MNHEY and SVGAGI. V lost 6 bases to trimming and J lost 6 bases; unmatched junction nucleotides: 13. The CDR3 protein is CASRPGDRLADGYTF. DNA of the CDR3: TGTGCCAGCAGGCCCGGGGACAGATTAGCGGATGGCTACACCTTC.

The chain recombines TRBV7-9 with TRBJ1-1; D possibly corresponds to TRBD1 (6 bases). The germline V gene has CDR1 SEHNR and CDR2 FQNEAQ (reference sequence). There are 18 residues in the CDR3. Trimming removed 3 bases at V and 0 bases at J, with 20 bases between. The DNA for the CDR3 is TGTGCCAGCAGCTTGGCCCCTGGACAGTATTACATGAACACTGAAGCTTTCTTT. Amino acid sequence: CASSLAPGQYYMNTEAFF.

V usage is TRBV4-1 and J usage is TRBJ2-1; no firm D call. Germline V gene data show CDR1 as MGHRA and CDR2 as YSYEKL. Deletions cut 4 bases from V and 5 bases from J, with 6 bases between. The CDR3 covers 12 residues. The CDR3 reads CASSPPNNEQFF. Here the CDR3 DNA reads TGCGCCAGCAGCCCACCTAACAATGAGCAGTTCTTC.

The rearrangement links TRBV4-1 to TRBJ1-1, with TRBD1 identical over 8 bases. Germline V gene lookup returns CDR1 MGHRA and CDR2 YSYEKL. V shed 1 base, J shed 3 bases, and the junction held 10 bases outside the gene matches. CDR3 length equals 17 residues. The CDR3 protein is CASSQGSERTGHTEAFF. CDR3 in DNA: TGCGCCAGCAGCCAAGGGAGCGAGCGGACAGGGCACACTGAAGCTTTCTTT.

The chain links TRBV5-4 to TRBJ2-5; perhaps TRBD2 as D (6 bases). V was pared by 4 bases and J by 5 bases, with 15 bases between. This CDR3 contains 14 residues. Germline V gene lookup returns CDR1 SGHNT and CDR2 YYREEE (reference sequence). The DNA of the CDR3 is TGTGCCAGCAGCCCCGTCGGGAGTCAGGAGACCCAGTACTTC. Its protein product is CASSPVGSQETQYF.

Concerning this clone itself: One junction end does not reproduce the germline sequence, and a read error may be involved. The rearrangement uses TRBV7-9 and TRBJ1-2; 8 bases are shared with TRBD1. The CDR3 has 14 amino acids. Germline V gene lookup returns CDR1 SEHNR and CDR2 FQNEAQ (reference sequence). DNA of the CDR3: TGTGCCAGCAGCTTGGACAGGGATAACCATGGCTACACCTTC. This sequence encodes CASSLDRDNHGYTF.

This chain joins TRBV19 and TRBJ2-2, with 10 nucleotides matching TRBD2. V lost 5 bases and J lost 5; bases outside the gene matches: 8. CDR1 and CDR2 from the germline V gene are LNHDA and SQIVND (reference sequence). The CDR3 length is 16 residues. Here the CDR3 reads CASSAPGLAFTGELFF. The CDR3 coding sequence is TGTGCCAGTAGTGCCCCGGGACTAGCGTTTACCGGGGAGCTGTTTTTT.

The chain uses TRBV19 and TRBJ2-5, with D unresolved. The CDR3 is 16 residues long. Germline CDR1 LNHDA, CDR2 SQIVND (reference sequence). V lost 5 bases and J 2 bases, leaving 18 bases between the germline ends. CDR3 coding DNA: TGTGCCAGTAGTTCCCGTCCAACTATAGAGCAAGAGACCCAGTACTTC. The encoded protein is CASSSRPTIEQETQYF.

The rearrangement joins TRBV19 to TRBJ2-1, with TRBD2 matching 7 bases. J gave up 8 bases and V 0 bases, and 7 bases lay outside the gene matches. The CDR3 sequence is 15 residues long. The germline V gene has CDR1 LNHDA and CDR2 SQIVND (reference sequence). CDR3 sequence (DNA): TGTGCCAGTAGTATAGATCACGGGAGGATGGATGAGCAGTTCTTC. Amino acid sequence: CASSIDHGRMDEQFF.

The chain joins TRBV7-8 to TRBJ2-1; 14 nucleotides match TRBD2. CDR1 SGHVS and CDR2 FQNEAQ come from the germline V gene. The CDR3 totals 15 residues. Trimming removed 5 bases from V and 5 bases from J; junction bases left unmatched: 2. The DNA of the CDR3 is TGTGCCAGCAGCGGGACTAGCGGGAGAAACAATGAGCAGTTCTTC. It encodes CASSGTSGRNNEQFF.

J is TRBJ2-5 and V is TRBV6-6, with 7 nucleotides matching TRBD1. Trimming took 6 bases from V and 5 from J; bases not matched to a gene: 6. CDR3 length: 13 residues. The germline V gene has CDR1 MNHNY and CDR2 SVGAGI (reference sequence). The CDR3 protein is CASSLQGPETQYF. The CDR3 DNA follows: TGTGCCAGCAGCCTACAGGGGCCGGAGACCCAGTACTTC.

The rearrangement links TRBV7-2 to TRBJ2-7; 10 bases map to TRBD1. The CDR3 is 16 residues long. CDR1 is SGHTA and CDR2 is FQGNSA in the germline V gene. V was pared by 2 bases and J by 7 bases, with 11 bases of the junction left unmatched. CDR3 in DNA: TGTGCCAGCAGCTTACAACGGACAGGGGGTTCGGGAGAGCAGTACTTC. Residues: CASSLQRTGGSGEQYF.

This clone has only one observation. The chain has TRBV7-9 and TRBJ2-3, with a weak D call TRBD1 (5 bases). The CDR3 is 14 amino acids. Looked up from germline, CDR1 is SEHNR and CDR2 is FQNEAQ (reference sequence). The V end was cut by 5 bases, the J end by 2 bases, with 11 bases between. The CDR3 loop is CASSAGQFTDTQYF. The CDR3 DNA is TGTGCCAGCAGCGCAGGACAATTCACAGATACGCAGTATTTT.

V and J are TRBV6-1 and TRBJ2-5, with D possibly being TRBD2 (6 bases). The CDR3 is 15 amino acids. The ends were cut back, 3 bases at V and 5 bases at J, with 16 bases in the middle. Germline lookup yields CDR1 MNHNS and CDR2 SASEGT. The CDR3 loop reads CASSEVSGPRETQYF. CDR3 nucleotide sequence: TGTGCCAGCAGTGAGGTTAGCGGCCCCAGGGAGACCCAGTACTTC.

The count of this clone is one. This chain connects TRBV27 to TRBJ2-2, with no clear D. The V and J ends lost 2 bases and 1 base respectively, with 5 bases between them. This CDR3 has 14 residues. Germline V CDR1 and CDR2: MNHEY, SMNVEV (reference sequence). Here the CDR3 reads CASSLARNTGELFF. CDR3 DNA sequence: TGTGCCAGCAGTTTAGCCAGGAACACCGGGGAGCTGTTTTTT.

The chain has TRBV19 and TRBJ2-7; TRBD1 might be the D (5 bases). This CDR3 is built from 15 residues. Trimming left V 6 bases short and J 0 bases short, with 15 bases between. Germline-derived CDR1 and CDR2 are LNHDA and SQIVND (reference sequence). CDR3 sequence: CASSANHRLSYEQYF. The DNA for the CDR3 is TGTGCCAGTAGCGCCAATCACAGGCTCTCCTACGAGCAGTACTTC.

The chain uses TRBV7-9 and TRBJ2-3, with TRBD1 identical over 7 bases. This CDR3 is 13 amino acids long. The ends lost 6 bases at V and 6 bases at J; junction bases unmatched: 6. Germline V gene data show CDR1 as SEHNR and CDR2 as FQNEAQ (reference sequence). CDR3 amino acids: CASSTTGVDTQYF. In nucleotides, the CDR3 is TGTGCCAGCAGTACTACAGGGGTCGATACGCAGTATTTT.

This clone has ten or more counts. J is TRBJ2-1 and V is TRBV5-4; 8 bases are shared with TRBD2. CDR1 and CDR2 from the germline V gene are SGHNT and YYREEE (reference sequence). CDR3 length: 15 residues. J gave up 5 bases and V 4 bases, and 8 bases lay outside the gene matches. The CDR3 region is CASSPQREPHNEQFF. Written as DNA, the CDR3 is TGTGCCAGCAGCCCCCAGCGGGAGCCCCACAATGAGCAGTTCTTC.